These 31 T cell receptor beta chains were all obtained from the same sample, sequenced in a study of blood T cell repertoires in COVID-19. TCRdb's table, derived via immunoSEQ multiplex PCR, lists solely in-frame clones and lacks some. This sample has roughly 670,000 clones, with 85% to 90% found just once. Sample: peripheral blood. The receptors derive from a woman aged 18-30 years with acute or convalescent COVID-19.

The CDR3 sequence is CASSDRRWYTF. The CDR3 DNA sequence: TGTGCCAGCAGTGACAGAAGGTGGTACACCTTC. The V and J genes are TRBV12-3 or TRBV12-4 and TRBJ1-2, with D perhaps matching TRBD1 (5 bases). V lost 5 bases to trimming and J lost 11 bases, with 12 bases between them. There are 11 residues in the CDR3.

V is TRBV7-2 and J is TRBJ2-3, with 10 positions matching TRBD2. Per the germline V gene, CDR1 is SGHTA and CDR2 is FQGNSA. CDR3 length: 16 amino acids. The V segment lost 2 bases and the J segment 4 bases; nucleotides outside the gene matches: 6. The CDR3 reads CASSLMSGGGPDTQYF. The CDR3 nucleotides read TGTGCCAGCAGCTTAATGAGCGGGGGGGGGCCAGATACGCAGTATTTT.

The chain has TRBV6-5 and TRBJ2-7; TRBD1 might be the D (6 bases). Germline-derived CDR1 and CDR2 are MNHEY and SVGAGI. The CDR3 has 15 residues. Trimming cost V 2 bases and J 2 bases, with 13 bases left between them. The CDR3 bases are TGTGCCAGCAGTTACACCATACAGGGTACCTACGAGCAGTACTTC. This gives the protein CASSYTIQGTYEQYF.

A note on this clone: Other DNA variants within this sample encode the same CDR3. The chain joins TRBV19 to TRBJ1-1; possibly TRBD1 for D (5 bases). CDR3 length equals 12 residues. V lost 9 bases and J 2 bases, leaving 10 bases between the germline ends. CDR1 and CDR2 (germline): LNHDA, SQIVND (reference sequence). CDR3 sequence (DNA): TGTGCCAGCAAGCAGGGTAACACTGAAGCTTTCTTT. This gives the protein CASKQGNTEAFF.

Notes on this clone: Distinct nucleotide sequences in the sample also encode this CDR3. The rearrangement uses TRBV7-9 and TRBJ1-2; 7 bases match TRBD1. Germline CDR1 SEHNR, CDR2 FQNEAQ (reference sequence). The junction had 6 bases not matched to a gene; V was cut back by 5 bases and J by 3 bases. The CDR3 loop spans 14 amino acids. The CDR3 reads CASSLQGNDYGYTF. The DNA for the CDR3 is TGTGCCAGCAGCCTACAGGGGAATGACTATGGCTACACCTTC.

V and J are TRBV12-2 and TRBJ2-7; the table's D call, TRBD1, was not checked against the DNA. TRBV12-2 is a listed pseudogene. The CDR3 loop spans 15 amino acids. The CDR3 loop reads CASRPMGQGFYEQYF. The DNA for the CDR3 is TGTGCAAGTCGCCCGATGGGACAGGGTTTTTACGAGCAGTACTTC.

The chain employs TRBV6-5 and TRBJ1-2; no reliable D call. V was clipped by 7 bases and J by 8 bases, with 11 bases between them. Germline CDR1 MNHEY, CDR2 SVGAGI. CDR3 length: 11 amino acids. CDR3 residues: CASNHLRGYTF. In DNA form, the CDR3 reads TGTGCCAGCAACCATCTACGCGGCTACACCTTC.

This clone was counted once. The chain employs TRBV4-1 and TRBJ1-4; a weak D match, TRBD1 (6 bases). Germline V gene sequence: CDR1 MGHRA, CDR2 YSYEKL. With 1 base removed from V and 8 bases from J, the gap between germline ends came to 8 bases. The CDR3 sequence is 13 residues long. As DNA, the CDR3 is TGCGCCAGCAGCCAAGCGAGGGGGGAAAAACTGTTTTTT. It encodes CASSQARGEKLFF.

The V and J genes are TRBV2 and TRBJ2-2, with D possibly being TRBD1 (5 bases). The CDR3 spans 13 residues. Germline V CDR1 and CDR2: SNHLY, FYNNEI. V dropped 6 bases and J dropped 8 bases, with 13 bases sitting between them. The CDR3 nucleotides read TGTGCCAGCAGAAGGGCAGGGCCGGGGGAGCTGTTTTTT. As protein: CASRRAGPGELFF.

The chain has TRBV19 and TRBJ2-7; TRBD2 agrees at 10 bases. Germline CDR1 reads LNHDA; CDR2 reads SQIVND (reference sequence). J gave up 3 bases and V 3 bases, and 5 bases lay outside the gene matches. This CDR3 is 15 amino acids long. This chain's CDR3 is CASSMLAGAFYEQYF. CDR3 in DNA: TGTGCCAGTAGTATGCTAGCGGGGGCGTTCTACGAGCAGTACTTC.

The chain combines TRBV11-2 with TRBJ2-3, with TRBD2 matching 8 bases. The CDR3 sequence is 16 residues long. Germline values: CDR1 SGHAT, CDR2 FQNNGV. Losses at the gene ends were 2 bases for V and 2 bases for J; bases not matched to a gene: 6. DNA for the CDR3: TGTGCCAGCAGCTTAAAGCCCGGACTAGCCACAGATACGCAGTATTTT. Translating it yields CASSLKPGLATDTQYF. The whole variable domain, filled in from reference TRBV11-2 and TRBJ2-3, reads EAGVAQSPRYKIIEKRQSVAFWCNPISGHATLYWYQQILGQGPKLLIQFQNNGVVDDSQLPKDRFSAERLKGVDSTLKIQPAKLEDSAVYLCASSLKPGLATDTQYFGPGTRLTVL.

V is TRBV6-5 and J is TRBJ2-3; 7 bases fit TRBD1. The V gene's germline CDR1 is MNHEY and CDR2 SVGAGI. The CDR3 spans 15 residues. The trim removed 8 bases at V and 0 bases at J, leaving 8 bases unmatched. This CDR3 reads CASLFDRVSTDTQYF. CDR3 DNA sequence: TGTGCCAGCCTTTTCGACAGGGTGAGCACAGATACGCAGTATTTT.

The chain couples TRBV27 to TRBJ1-2; no reliable D call. The V end lost 2 bases, the J end lost 8 bases, and 18 bases lay between the germline ends. This CDR3 contains 15 residues. The V gene's germline CDR1 is MNHEY and CDR2 SMNVEV (reference sequence). CDR3 in amino acids: CASSLRWEAVQGYTF. CDR3 coding DNA: TGTGCCAGCAGTTTAAGGTGGGAGGCGGTACAGGGCTACACCTTC.

The rearrangement uses TRBV30 and TRBJ1-3, with 9 bases identical to TRBD1. Germline assignment: CDR1 GTSNPN and CDR2 SVGIG (reference sequence). The CDR3 sequence is 16 residues long. The junction had 8 bases not matched to a gene; V was cut back by 2 bases and J by 3 bases. CDR3 nucleotides: TGTGCCTGGAGTACTGACAGGGGGTCGCTTGGAAACACCATATATTTT. Translating it yields CAWSTDRGSLGNTIYF. The variable domain in full, completed from reference TRBV30 and TRBJ1-3, reads SQTIHQWPATLVQPVGSPLSLECTVEGTSNPNLYWYRQAAGRGLQLLFYSVGIGQISSEVPQNLSASRPQDRQFILSSKKLLLSDSGFYLCAWSTDRGSLGNTIYFGEGSWLTVV.

The chain links TRBV29-1 to TRBJ2-2, with D uncertain. The CDR3 covers 12 residues. Per the germline V gene, CDR1 is SQVTM and CDR2 is ANQGSEA. V was shortened by 4 bases and J by 6 bases, with 9 bases between the two germline ends. The CDR3 loop is CSVGPGSGELFF. CDR3 in DNA: TGCAGCGTTGGGCCGGGTTCCGGGGAGCTGTTTTTT.

This chain uses TRBV18 with TRBJ1-1; perhaps TRBD1 as D (5 bases). From germline, CDR1 is KGHSH and CDR2 LQKENI. Trimming cost V 4 bases and J 3 bases, with 15 bases left between them. This CDR3 contains 15 residues. The CDR3 coding sequence is TGTGCCAGCTCACGCGACAGCCCCTTGGACACTGAAGCTTTCTTT. Its translation: CASSRDSPLDTEAFF.

The chain joins TRBV4-3 to TRBJ2-3; no reliable D call. CDR1 and CDR2 from the germline V gene are LGHNA and YSLEER. The germline V and J ends were trimmed by 2 bases and 0 bases, with 9 bases remaining between them. This CDR3 has 15 amino acids. The CDR3 sequence is CASSQLYPSTDTQYF. CDR3 nucleotide sequence: TGCGCCAGCAGCCAACTATATCCTAGCACAGATACGCAGTATTTT.

The chain is built from TRBV7-9 and TRBJ2-2; the D is unclear. The CDR3 contains 14 residues. CDR1 is SEHNR and CDR2 is FQNEAQ in the germline V gene (reference sequence). Trimming cost V 5 bases and J 4 bases, with 11 bases left between them. CDR3 coding DNA: TGTGCCAGCAGCGGTACAGAGATCACCGGGGAGCTGTTTTTT. Encoded protein: CASSGTEITGELFF.

The rearrangement links TRBV3-1 (or the pseudogene TRBV3-2) to TRBJ2-3; 16 nucleotides align to TRBD2. The CDR3 spans 19 residues. The germline V gene encodes CDR1 LGHDT and CDR2 YNNKEL (reference sequence). The V gene end was trimmed by 4 bases and the J gene end by 1 base; junction bases not matched to a gene: 8. The CDR3 DNA sequence: TGTGCCAGCAGCCCGGGACAGGGGACTAGCGGGGGGGGCACAGATACGCAGTATTTT. This encodes CASSPGQGTSGGGTDTQYF.

The gene calls are TRBV9 and TRBJ2-5; no clear D. This CDR3 has 13 amino acids. V gave up 2 bases and J gave up 2 bases, with 7 bases separating them. The germline V gene encodes CDR1 SGDLS and CDR2 YYNGEE. The CDR3 reads CASSVLEQETQYF. The CDR3 bases are TGTGCCAGCAGCGTTTTAGAGCAAGAGACCCAGTACTTC.

The rearrangement joins TRBV9 to TRBJ1-4; weak D call: TRBD1 (5 bases). Per germline, CDR1 SGDLS and CDR2 YYNGEE. The CDR3 spans 15 residues. Trimming took off 2 bases at V and 4 bases at J, with 12 bases between the two ends. The CDR3 sequence: CASSVHRSGNEKLFF. The DNA of the CDR3 is TGTGCCAGCAGCGTCCACAGGTCGGGTAATGAAAAACTGTTTTTT.

V gene TRBV19 combines with J gene TRBJ2-1, with D tentatively TRBD2 (7 bases). The V gene's germline CDR1 is LNHDA and CDR2 SQIVND (reference sequence). V lost 4 bases, J lost 2 bases, and 21 bases lay in between. The CDR3 extends over 18 amino acids. The CDR3 nucleotides read TGTGCCAGTAGTACCGGGGGGTCCGGGGGCGGGACCTACAATGAGCAGTTCTTC. Translation gives CASSTGGSGGGTYNEQFF.

The gene calls are TRBV5-1 and TRBJ1-1, with 7 bases that match TRBD1. Trimming took 3 bases from V and 3 from J; bases not matched to a gene: 2. The CDR3 is 13 residues long. Per the germline V gene, CDR1 is SGHRS and CDR2 is YFSETQ. CDR3 coding DNA: TGCGCCAGCAGCTGGGACAGCGACACTGAAGCTTTCTTT. Its translation is CASSWDSDTEAFF.

The chain recombines TRBV27 with TRBJ1-1, with 7 nucleotides matching TRBD1. With 5 bases clipped from V and 1 base from J, the junction kept 4 bases outside the gene matches. CDR3 length: 14 amino acids. Germline loops: CDR1 MNHEY, CDR2 SMNVEV (reference sequence). In nucleotides, the CDR3 is TGTGCCAGCAGTCATTCAGGGGGGAACACTGAAGCTTTCTTT. The encoded protein is CASSHSGGNTEAFF.

V and J are TRBV19 and TRBJ2-3; 7 bases line up with TRBD1. This CDR3 contains 14 residues. Per germline, CDR1 LNHDA and CDR2 SQIVND (reference sequence). J lost 1 base, V lost 3 bases, and 1 base had no gene match. CDR3 coding DNA: TGTGCCAGTAGTATTACAGGGGGCACAGATACGCAGTATTTT. Translating it yields CASSITGGTDTQYF.

The chain couples TRBV7-2 to TRBJ1-1; a possible D gene is TRBD1 (6 bases). The germline V gene encodes CDR1 SGHTA and CDR2 FQGNSA. The V end was cut by 6 bases, the J end by 10 bases, with 15 bases between. CDR3 size: 12 residues. The CDR3 bases are TGTGCCAGCAGGCCTGGACAGCGGAGAGCTTTCTTT. Protein product: CASRPGQRRAFF.

This chain uses TRBV27 with TRBJ2-3, with 10 nucleotides matching TRBD2. The CDR3 spans 16 residues. With V trimmed by 2 bases and J by 6 bases, 8 bases remained unmatched. Germline V lookup: CDR1 MNHEY, CDR2 SMNVEV (reference sequence). CDR3 region: CASSLTAGGPLDTQYF. In DNA form, the CDR3 reads TGTGCCAGCAGTTTAACAGCGGGGGGGCCGTTGGATACGCAGTATTTT.

The rearrangement links TRBV19 to TRBJ1-3; the D gene is possibly TRBD1 (6 bases). Germline CDR1 LNHDA, CDR2 SQIVND (reference sequence). The length of the CDR3 is 17 residues. Trimming took 6 bases from V and 0 from J, leaving 18 bases between them. CDR3 bases: TGTGCCAGTAGACCCGACAGGCCCGCCGTCTCTGGAAACACCATATATTTT. Amino acid sequence: CASRPDRPAVSGNTIYF.

The rearrangement uses TRBV3-1 (or the pseudogene TRBV3-2) and TRBJ2-7; D possibly corresponds to TRBD2 (5 bases). V gave up 3 bases and J gave up 7 bases, with 13 bases separating them. The CDR3 runs to 13 residues. Germline loops: CDR1 LGHDT, CDR2 YNNKEL (reference sequence). In DNA, the CDR3 is TGTGCCAGCAGCCACGGGGATCAAAGGGAGCAGTACTTC. This gives the protein CASSHGDQREQYF.

This clone was seen a single time. The rearrangement links TRBV10-1 to TRBJ2-1; TRBD2 matches at 9 bases. The CDR3 extends over 14 amino acids. Germline CDR1 and CDR2: WNHNN and SYGVQD (reference sequence). V shed 10 bases, J shed 5 bases, and the junction held 9 bases outside the gene matches. CDR3 coding DNA: TGCGCCACCCCGCGAGCGGGGGGTGACAATGAGCAGTTCTTC. Translation gives CATPRAGGDNEQFF.

The J gene is TRBJ1-4, the V gene TRBV4-1, with TRBD1 identical over 7 bases. The ends lost 7 bases at V and 8 bases at J; junction bases unmatched: 13. CDR3 length: 15 residues. Germline CDR1 reads MGHRA; CDR2 reads YSYEKL. Here the CDR3 DNA reads TGCGCCAGCAACCTAGATGACAGGGTTGGCGAAAAACTGTTTTTT. Encoded protein: CASNLDDRVGEKLFF.